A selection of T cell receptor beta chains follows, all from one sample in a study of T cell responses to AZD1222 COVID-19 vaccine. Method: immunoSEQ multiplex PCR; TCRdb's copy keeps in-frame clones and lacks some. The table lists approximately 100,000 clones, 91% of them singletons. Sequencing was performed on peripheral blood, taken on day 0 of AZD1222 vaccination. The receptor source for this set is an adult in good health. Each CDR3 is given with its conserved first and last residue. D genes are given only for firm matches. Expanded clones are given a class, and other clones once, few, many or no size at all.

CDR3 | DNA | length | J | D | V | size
CASSPGTANSPLHF | TGTGCCAGCAGCCCCGGGACAGCGAATTCACCCCTCCACTTT | 14 | TRBJ1-6 | TRBD1 | TRBV7-9 | NA
CASSQGGRPQHF | TGTGCCAGCAGCCAGGGTGGAAGGCCCCAGCATTTT | 12 | TRBJ1-5 | NA | TRBV3-1/TRBV3-2 | NA
CASSWTGTTEAFF | TGTGCCAGCAGCTGGACAGGGACCACTGAAGCTTTCTTT | 13 | TRBJ1-1 | TRBD1 | TRBV6-5 | NA
CASSQWDSHTEAFF | TGTGCCAGCAGCCAATGGGACAGTCACACTGAAGCTTTCTTT | 14 | TRBJ1-1 | TRBD1 | TRBV7-2 | NA
CSASSGGHYGYTF | TGCAGTGCTAGTTCCGGAGGGCACTATGGCTACACCTTC | 13 | TRBJ1-2 | NA | TRBV20-1 | NA
CASSREAGGYTF | TGTGCCAGCAGTCGAGAAGCAGGTGGCTACACCTTC | 12 | TRBJ1-2 | NA | TRBV6-5 | NA
CASSLPKETFF | TGTGCCAGCAGTCTCCCCAAAGAGACGTTCTTC | 11 | TRBJ2-1 | NA | TRBV6-2/TRBV6-3 | few
CASSLSPGDPSNTEAFF | TGTGCCAGCAGCCTTTCCCCAGGGGACCCTTCAAACACTGAAGCTTTCTTT | 17 | TRBJ1-1 | NA | TRBV28 | NA
CASSPDRTNYGYTF | TGTGCCAGCAGCCCCGACAGAACGAACTATGGCTACACCTTC | 14 | TRBJ1-2 | NA | TRBV5-6 | NA
CATSDLIGYTF | TGTGCCACCAGTGATTTGATTGGCTACACCTTC | 11 | TRBJ1-2 | NA | TRBV24-1 | NA
CASSSRQVPGYTF | TGTGCCAGCAGCTCCCGACAGGTTCCTGGCTACACCTTC | 13 | TRBJ1-2 | NA | TRBV7-9 | NA
CASSSYVATYNEQFF | TGTGCCAGCTCAAGCTACGTAGCAACCTACAATGAGCAGTTCTTC | 15 | TRBJ2-1 | NA | TRBV18 | NA
CASSIDLGGQTEAFF | TGTGCCAGTAGTATAGATCTGGGAGGGCAGACTGAAGCTTTCTTT | 15 | TRBJ1-1 | NA | TRBV19 | NA
CASSLGLAGYNEQFF | TGTGCCAGCAGTTTGGGACTAGCGGGTTACAATGAGCAGTTCTTC | 15 | TRBJ2-1 | TRBD2 | TRBV27 | NA
CASSRSGTGLEQPQHF | TGTGCCAGCTCGCGCTCCGGGACAGGGCTGGAACAGCCCCAGCATTTT | 16 | TRBJ1-5 | TRBD1 | TRBV18 | once
CASSQLGGTENQPQHF | TGCGCCAGCAGCCAACTTGGAGGGACAGAGAATCAGCCCCAGCATTTT | 16 | TRBJ1-5 | TRBD1 | TRBV4-1 | NA
CASSMTSGSPNEQFF | TGCGCCAGCAGCATGACTAGCGGGAGCCCCAATGAGCAGTTCTTC | 15 | TRBJ2-1 | TRBD2 | TRBV5-1 | NA
CASSGQVGSGNTIYF | TGTGCCAGCAGTGGACAGGTTGGCTCTGGAAACACCATATATTTT | 15 | TRBJ1-3 | TRBD1 | TRBV28 | NA
CASSQAQYYGYTF | TGTGCCAGCAGCCAAGCACAGTACTATGGCTACACCTTC | 13 | TRBJ1-2 | NA | TRBV14 | NA
CASSQGLAGTSSYNEQFF | TGTGCCAGCAGCCAGGGACTAGCTGGCACCTCCTCCTACAATGAGCAGTTCTTC | 18 | TRBJ2-1 | TRBD2 | TRBV5-4 | NA
CASSQVRGLSNQPQHF | TGTGCCAGCAGCCAAGTACGGGGGCTGAGCAATCAGCCCCAGCATTTT | 16 | TRBJ1-5 | NA | TRBV4-2 | NA
CASSLARTGFSGANVLTF | TGCGCCAGCAGCTTGGCCCGGACAGGCTTTTCTGGGGCCAACGTCCTGACTTTC | 18 | TRBJ2-6 | TRBD1 | TRBV5-1 | once
CSASRPQAAMNTEAFF | TGCAGTGCTAGTCGTCCTCAGGCAGCAATGAACACTGAAGCTTTCTTT | 16 | TRBJ1-1 | NA | TRBV20-1 | NA
CASSLENLGETQYF | TGCGCCAGCAGCTTGGAAAACTTGGGAGAGACCCAGTACTTC | 14 | TRBJ2-5 | NA | TRBV5-1 | NA
CASSPVDRVRNQPQHF | TGTGCCAGCAGTCCGGTGGACAGGGTGAGGAATCAGCCCCAGCATTTT | 16 | TRBJ1-5 | TRBD1 | TRBV28 | NA
CASSQVSGGQGEQYF | TGCGCCAGCAGCCAAGTATCAGGGGGGCAGGGCGAGCAGTACTTC | 15 | TRBJ2-7 | NA | TRBV4-3 | NA